The 20 T cell receptor beta chains in this list originate from one sample, sequenced in a study of OX40 agonist ivuxolimab in advanced cancers. Assay used: immunoSEQ multiplex PCR; TCRdb lists only in-frame clones, some missing. In the table there are tens of thousands of clones, roughly three quarters of which are singletons. This specimen consisted of CD4+ or CD8+ T cells sorted from blood, obtained in a trial of the OX40 agonist ivuxolimab. The receptor source for this set is an adult with an advanced solid tumor such as melanoma, head and neck, liver or kidney cancer.

A note on this clone: The same CDR3 arises from other DNA sequences in this sample as well. The rearrangement links TRBV5-5 to TRBJ1-5, with a tentative D call TRBD1 (5 bases). The CDR3 extends over 15 amino acids. Germline CDR1 and CDR2: SGHKS and YYEKEE (reference sequence). Trimming cost V 4 bases and J 4 bases, with 15 bases left between them. This CDR3 reads CASSPSPGRNQPQHF. CDR3 bases: TGTGCCAGCAGCCCTAGTCCGGGGCGGAATCAGCCCCAGCATTTT.

The rearrangement links TRBV10-3 to TRBJ2-2; TRBD2 is a possible D gene (5 bases). CDR1 ENHRY and CDR2 SYGVKD come from the germline V gene. This CDR3 contains 16 residues. Trimming stripped 0 bases from V and 4 bases from J, with 12 bases between. Here the CDR3 DNA reads TGTGCCATCAGTGAGTCAAGCGGAGTCGGCACCGGGGAGCTGTTTTTT. Translated, it gives CAISESSGVGTGELFF.

The chain links TRBV7-8 to TRBJ1-5, with 8 bases matching TRBD1. The V gene end was trimmed by 1 base and the J gene end by 0 bases; junction bases not matched to a gene: 11. Germline CDR1 is SGHVS and CDR2 is FQNEAQ. The CDR3 is 19 amino acids. The CDR3 coding sequence is TGTGCCAGCAGCTTAGAGGCCAGGGGGCAGCTATATAGCAATCAGCCCCAGCATTTT. Translated: CASSLEARGQLYSNQPQHF.

The chain combines TRBV29-1 with TRBJ2-6; 8 positions match TRBD2. Germline V gene data show CDR1 as SQVTM and CDR2 as ANQGSEA. With V trimmed by 7 bases and J by 2 bases, 19 bases remained unmatched. The CDR3 has 19 amino acids. DNA of the CDR3: TGCAGCGCTAGGTGGGGTTCGGGAGCGGGAGCGGCTGGGGCCAACGTCCTGACTTTC. Translating gives CSARWGSGAGAAGANVLTF. The full variable domain, rest sourced from reference TRBV29-1 and TRBJ2-6, is SAVISQKPSRDICQRGTSLTIQCQVDSQVTMMFWYRQQPGQSLTLIATANQGSEATYESGFVIDKFPISRPNLTFSTLTVSNMSPEDSSIYLCSARWGSGAGAAGANVLTFGAGSRLTVL.

V usage is TRBV2 and J usage is TRBJ2-3; no reliable D call. CDR3 length: 13 amino acids. Trimming removed 4 bases from V and 2 bases from J, with 7 bases in between. Germline-derived CDR1 and CDR2 are SNHLY and FYNNEI. The CDR3 DNA is TGTGCCAGCAGTGGCGAGTACACAGATACGCAGTATTTT. This gives the protein CASSGEYTDTQYF.

This chain uses TRBV6-1 with TRBJ2-1; D possibly uses TRBD1 or TRBD2 (5 bases each). V was clipped by 4 bases and J by 8 bases, with 24 bases between them. The CDR3 runs to 17 residues. The germline V gene encodes CDR1 MNHNS and CDR2 SASEGT. The CDR3 sequence: CASSVLQNRGRGHEQFF. CDR3 DNA: TGTGCCAGCAGTGTATTACAAAACCGGGGCCGAGGACATGAGCAGTTCTTC.

This chain uses TRBV2 with TRBJ2-5; D remains unclear. The V end was cut by 4 bases, the J end by 4 bases, with 4 bases between. CDR1 and CDR2 from the germline V gene are SNHLY and FYNNEI. The CDR3 length is 11 residues. DNA for the CDR3: TGTGCCAGCAGTGGTCTAGAGACCCAGTACTTC. It encodes CASSGLETQYF.

The rearrangement joins TRBV6-1 to TRBJ2-7; 8 positions match TRBD1. This CDR3 region has 14 residues. The germline CDR1 and CDR2 sequences are MNHNS and SASEGT. V lost 4 bases to trimming and J lost 3 bases; unmatched junction nucleotides: 5. The CDR3 DNA reads TGTGCCAGCAGTGGGGGGACAGGTAGCTACGAGCAGTACTTC. Its translation: CASSGGTGSYEQYF.

The chain links TRBV6-5 to TRBJ1-3, with D unclear. This CDR3 has 13 amino acids. Per the germline V gene, CDR1 is MNHEY and CDR2 is SVGAGI. The V end lost 0 bases, the J end lost 4 bases, and 4 bases lay between the germline ends. The CDR3 loop reads CASSYSPGNTIYF. For the CDR3, the DNA is TGTGCCAGCAGTTACTCACCCGGAAACACCATATATTTT.

This clone was seen once. The V and J genes are TRBV5-1 and TRBJ2-7; D may be TRBD2 (6 bases). Deletions cut 7 bases from V and 0 bases from J, with 14 bases between. The length of the CDR3 is 14 residues. Germline V gene data show CDR1 as SGHRS and CDR2 as YFSETQ. The CDR3 region is CASRIGSGSYEQYF. CDR3 DNA sequence: TGCGCCAGCCGGATTGGTAGCGGCTCCTACGAGCAGTACTTC.

The chain employs TRBV30 and TRBJ1-1, with 11 bases fitting TRBD1. J gave up 4 bases and V 5 bases, and 0 bases lay outside the gene matches. This CDR3 is built from 12 residues. Germline V gene lookup returns CDR1 GTSNPN and CDR2 SVGIG (reference sequence). As DNA, the CDR3 is TGTGCCTGGGGACAGGGGGCCACTGAAGCTTTCTTT. It encodes CAWGQGATEAFF.

This clone was counted a few times. This sequence joins TRBV20-1 and TRBJ2-3; no definite D call. Deletions cut 4 bases from V and 5 bases from J, with 4 bases between. Germline loops: CDR1 DFQATT, CDR2 SNEGSKA (reference sequence). The CDR3 consists of 10 residues. This chain's CDR3 is CSATLDTQYF. CDR3 DNA: TGCAGTGCTACTTTAGATACGCAGTATTTT.

The chain links TRBV10-3 to TRBJ2-7, with no clear D. The CDR3 has 12 amino acids. V lost 8 bases and J 3 bases, leaving 11 bases between the germline ends. The germline V gene encodes CDR1 ENHRY and CDR2 SYGVKD. The CDR3 here is CAIGPGVYEQYF. The CDR3 DNA reads TGTGCCATCGGCCCTGGGGTCTACGAGCAGTACTTC.

The chain links TRBV15 to TRBJ2-1; D is ambiguous. V lost 5 bases to trimming and J lost 3 bases, with 11 bases between them. The V gene's germline CDR1 is LNHNV and CDR2 YYDKDF (reference sequence). This CDR3 region has 14 residues. CDR3 nucleotides: TGTGCCACCAGCGGCCCCGGTAGCTACAATGAGCAGTTCTTC. Residues: CATSGPGSYNEQFF. Full variable domain (missing parts from reference TRBV15 and TRBJ2-1): DAMVIQNPRYQVTQFGKPVTLSCSQTLNHNVMYWYQQKSSQAPKLLFHYYDKDFNNEADTPDNFQSRRPNTSFCFLDIRSPGLGDTAMYLCATSGPGSYNEQFFGPGTRLTVL.

This chain uses TRBV30 with TRBJ1-1, with a possible D match to TRBD1 (6 bases). The CDR3 runs 14 residues. Between the trimmed V and J ends, which lost 2 bases and 3 bases, there was a span of 13 bases. Germline V lookup: CDR1 GTSNPN, CDR2 SVGIG (reference sequence). CDR3 residues: CAWSFGGRDTEAFF. In DNA form, the CDR3 reads TGTGCCTGGAGTTTTGGGGGGCGGGACACTGAAGCTTTCTTT.

The chain carries TRBV2 and TRBJ1-1; TRBD1 matches at 7 bases. Unmatched junction bases numbered 12, after V lost 8 bases and J lost 3 bases. This CDR3 has 15 residues. Per germline, CDR1 SNHLY and CDR2 FYNNEI. The CDR3 sequence: CASQPWDRKDTEAFF. The CDR3 coding sequence is TGTGCCAGCCAACCCTGGGACAGAAAGGACACTGAAGCTTTCTTT.

V usage is TRBV5-5 and J usage is TRBJ1-5, with D possibly being TRBD1 (5 bases). The germline V gene encodes CDR1 SGHKS and CDR2 YYEKEE (reference sequence). There are 15 residues in the CDR3. Trimming stripped 0 bases from V and 3 bases from J, with 10 bases between. The CDR3 DNA follows: TGTGCCAGCAGCTTGGACTTGGGGGTCAATCAGCCCCAGCATTTT. Protein sequence: CASSLDLGVNQPQHF.

The count of this clone is one. CDR3 DNA sequence: TGCGCCAGCAGATGGGAGCAGGGGCCACTGTTTTTT. This gives the protein CASRWEQGPLFF. V and J are TRBV10-2 and TRBJ1-4, with a possible D match to TRBD1 (6 bases). The V gene's germline CDR1 is WSHSY and CDR2 SAAADI. The CDR3 is 12 amino acids. Trimming pared 6 bases from V and 13 bases from J, leaving 15 bases between.

The genes are TRBV7-3 and TRBJ2-5; TRBD1 is a possible D gene (5 bases). V lost 5 bases and J 4 bases, leaving 11 bases between the germline ends. The CDR3 sequence is 13 residues long. Germline loops: CDR1 SGHTA, CDR2 FQGTGA. The CDR3 here is CASSTGDGETQYF. CDR3 in DNA: TGTGCCAGCAGCACAGGTGATGGAGAGACCCAGTACTTC.

The chain has TRBV7-9 and TRBJ2-5; either TRBD1 or TRBD2 may fit D (5 bases each). The CDR3 has 16 residues. Germline V lookup: CDR1 SEHNR, CDR2 FQNEAQ (reference sequence). The V end was cut by 4 bases, the J end by 2 bases, with 17 bases between. The CDR3 DNA reads TGTGCCAGCAGCTCGACTCCTCGGGGACCTCAAGAGACCCAGTACTTC. Translated, it gives CASSSTPRGPQETQYF.